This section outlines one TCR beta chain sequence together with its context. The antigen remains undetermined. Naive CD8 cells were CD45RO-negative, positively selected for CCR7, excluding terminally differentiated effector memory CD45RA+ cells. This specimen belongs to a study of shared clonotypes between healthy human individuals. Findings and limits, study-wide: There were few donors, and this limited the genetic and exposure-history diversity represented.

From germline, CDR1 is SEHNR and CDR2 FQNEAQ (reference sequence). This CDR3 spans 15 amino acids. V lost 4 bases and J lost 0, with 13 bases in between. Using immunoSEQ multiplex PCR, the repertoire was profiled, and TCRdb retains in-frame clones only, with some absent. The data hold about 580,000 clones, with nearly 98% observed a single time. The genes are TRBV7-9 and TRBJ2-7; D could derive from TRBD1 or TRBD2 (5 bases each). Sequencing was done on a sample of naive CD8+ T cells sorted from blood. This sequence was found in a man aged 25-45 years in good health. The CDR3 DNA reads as TGTGCCAGCAGCTCCCGGGACGCGAGCTCCTACGAGCAGTACTTC. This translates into CASSSRDASSYEQYF.